This entry lists 9 T cell receptor beta chains sequenced from one sample in a study of blood T cells in healthy people across ages. The use of a sample-barcoded 5' primer and a J-beta primer mix characterized a second PCR of about 7 to 12 cycles. TCRdb fed the 5' RACE reads into MiXCR, producing one record per CDR3 protein. The profile shows hundreds of thousands of distinct CDR3 sequences, about 30% of them singletons. The sample taken for sequencing was blood. These receptors came from a woman over 75 in good health.

This chain connects TRBV5-6 to TRBJ2-2; possible D gene TRBD1, 6 bases. Trimming cost V 2 bases and J 6 bases, with 20 bases left between them. The CDR3 is made up of 17 amino acids. Germline assignment: CDR1 SGHDT and CDR2 YYEEEE. The CDR3 region has the DNA TGTGCCAGCAGCTTCTTATCTGGGGGCCTAAACCCCGGGGAGCTGTTTTTT. It yields the protein CASSFLSGGLNPGELFF.

The genes are TRBV14 and TRBJ2-3, with a weak D call TRBD1 (5 bases). Per germline, CDR1 SGHDN and CDR2 FVKESK. The V and J ends lost 4 bases and 5 bases respectively, with 13 bases between them. The CDR3 has 14 residues. The CDR3 reads CASSPSTVGDTQYF. The CDR3 nucleotides are TGTGCCAGCAGCCCTTCGACAGTGGGAGATACGCAGTATTTT.

Many counts were recorded for this clonotype. The chain couples TRBV11-3 to TRBJ2-1; no clear D gene. The V end lost 6 bases, the J end lost 0 bases, and 12 bases lay between the germline ends. The CDR3 loop spans 15 amino acids. Germline V gene lookup returns CDR1 SGHNT and CDR2 YENEEA. The chain's CDR3 is CASSRGAVSYNEQFF. The CDR3 coding sequence is TGTGCCAGCAGTAGAGGAGCAGTCTCCTACAATGAGCAGTTCTTC.

This clonotype has a count of ten or more. The rearrangement joins TRBV6-1 to TRBJ1-2; a weak D match, TRBD1 (5 bases). CDR1 and CDR2 from the germline V gene are MNHNS and SASEGT. Trimming left V 3 bases short and J 6 bases short, with 5 bases between. The CDR3 is 11 residues long. CDR3: CASSEGDGYTF. The CDR3, as DNA: TGTGCCAGCAGTGAGGGGGATGGCTACACCTTC.

This clonotype was seen a handful of times. The V call is TRBV15, the J call TRBJ2-7, with 10 bases that match TRBD1. The CDR3 length is 15 residues. Germline lookup yields CDR1 LNHNV and CDR2 YYDKDF (reference sequence). J gave up 3 bases and V 3 bases, and 5 bases lay outside the gene matches. The CDR3: CATSSTGTGVYEQYF. The CDR3 DNA is TGTGCCACCAGCAGTACCGGGACAGGGGTCTACGAGCAGTACTTC.

A note on this clonotype: A much larger clone differs by one base, so this may be a read error. The chain employs TRBV7-2 and TRBJ2-7, with 8 bases lining up with TRBD2. The V segment lost 3 bases and the J segment 2 bases; nucleotides outside the gene matches: 6. CDR3 size: 15 residues. Per germline, CDR1 SGHTA and CDR2 FQGNSA. The CDR3 sequence is CASSFRAGETYEQYF. The CDR3 DNA reads as TGTGCCAGCAGCTTTCGAGCGGGGGAGACCTACGAGCAGTACTTC.

This clonotype was seen a handful of times. CDR3 sequence (DNA): TGTGCCAGCAGTGAAGTGGTAAGGAACACTGAAGCTTTCTTT. Its protein product is CASSEVVRNTEAFF. The rearrangement uses TRBV2 and TRBJ1-1; D gene ambiguous. V lost 1 base and J 1 base, leaving 7 bases between the germline ends. The CDR3 runs to 14 residues. In germline, CDR1 is SNHLY, CDR2 FYNNEI. Supplemented by reference TRBV2 and TRBJ1-1, the full variable domain reads EPEVTQTPSHQVTQMGQEVILRCVPISNHLYFYWYRQILGQKVEFLVSFYNNEISEKSEIFDDQFSVERPDGSNFTLKIRSTKLEDSAMYFCASSEVVRNTEAFFGQGTRLTVV.

As for this clonotype: This may be a read error, as it is one base from a much larger clone. Since no conserved phenylalanine or tryptophan closes the CDR3, a read error is the likely cause. V and J are TRBV5-5 and TRBJ1-5; a weak D match, TRBD1 (5 bases). The CDR3 has 15 residues. The germline CDR1 and CDR2 sequences are SGHKS and YYEKEE (reference sequence). The V and J ends lost 1 base and 7 bases respectively, with 15 bases between them. The CDR3 region is CASSLSATRDQPQHC. CDR3 coding DNA: TGTGCCAGCAGCTTGTCCGCTACCAGGGACCAGCCCCAGCATTGT.

In its sample, this clonotype was seen many times. The rearrangement joins TRBV6-5 to TRBJ2-3, with D hard to call. Germline V gene lookup returns CDR1 MNHEY and CDR2 SVGAGI. The CDR3 is 13 amino acids. V was clipped by 8 bases and J by 3 bases, with 12 bases between them. The CDR3 nucleotides are TGTGCCAGCCGGTTGGGCTTAACAGATACGCAGTATTTT. Its protein product is CASRLGLTDTQYF.